Shown below are 9 T cell receptor beta chains from a single sample sequenced in a study of blood T cell repertoires in COVID-19. Profiled with immunoSEQ multiplex PCR; TCRdb holds only in-frame clones, not every one. The data show 100,000 or so clones, with 80% to 90% seen just once and approximately 10% held by the top ten. The sample taken for sequencing was peripheral blood. All receptors derive from a woman aged 25 to 45 with acute or convalescent COVID-19.

The chain uses TRBV5-1 and TRBJ1-2, with TRBD1 identical over 7 bases. Losses at the gene ends were 2 bases for V and 6 bases for J; bases not matched to a gene: 4. The CDR3 consists of 13 residues. Germline CDR1 SGHRS, CDR2 YFSETQ. CDR3 protein: CASSFTGENGYTF. As DNA, the CDR3 is TGCGCCAGCAGCTTCACAGGGGAAAATGGCTACACCTTC. The complete variable domain, with remaining parts taken from reference TRBV5-1 and TRBJ1-2, reads KAGVTQTPRYLIKTRGQQVTLSCSPISGHRSVSWYQQTPGQGLQFLFEYFSETQRNKGNFPGRFSGRQFSNSRSEMNVSTLELGDSALYLCASSFTGENGYTFGSGTRLTVV.

This clone appeared once. This chain uses TRBV11-3 with TRBJ1-3, with D possibly matching TRBD1 (5 bases). There are 12 residues in the CDR3. CDR1 and CDR2 (germline): SGHNT, YENEEA. V gave up 5 bases and J gave up 9 bases, with 11 bases separating them. This CDR3 is CASSPAGGTIYF. Here the CDR3 DNA reads TGTGCCAGCAGCCCTGCCGGGGGCACCATATATTTT.

The chain uses TRBV5-8 and TRBJ2-3, with 10 positions matching TRBD2. CDR1 is SGHTS and CDR2 is YDEGEE in the germline V gene. V shed 4 bases, J shed 2 bases, and the junction held 4 bases outside the gene matches. The CDR3 is 15 residues long. In nucleotides, the CDR3 is TGTGCCAGCAGCATTCTAGCGGGGGACACAGATACGCAGTATTTT. Its protein is CASSILAGDTDTQYF.

In DNA, the CDR3 is TGTGCCAGCAGCAGTACAGGGACGGGGAACACTGAAGCTTTCTTT. Encoded protein: CASSSTGTGNTEAFF. The chain uses TRBV5-4 and TRBJ1-1; a possible D gene is TRBD1 (6 bases). The CDR3 extends over 15 amino acids. V was pared by 4 bases and J by 1 base, with 14 bases between. Germline V gene lookup returns CDR1 SGHNT and CDR2 YYREEE (reference sequence).

V usage is TRBV6-1 and J usage is TRBJ2-7; TRBD2 might be the D (6 bases). There are 14 residues in the CDR3. Germline V gives CDR1 MNHNS, CDR2 SASEGT. The V end lost 2 bases, the J end lost 6 bases, and 14 bases lay between the germline ends. The CDR3 spells CASSEIGGAAEQYF. In DNA, the CDR3 is TGTGCCAGCAGTGAAATAGGAGGGGCCGCCGAGCAGTACTTC.

The chain is built from TRBV19 and TRBJ1-3, with a weak D call TRBD1 (5 bases). V was shortened by 6 bases and J by 2 bases, with 11 bases between the two germline ends. Germline loops: CDR1 LNHDA, CDR2 SQIVND (reference sequence). This CDR3 region has 14 residues. The CDR3 loop reads CASSVDSTGNTIYF. DNA for the CDR3: TGTGCCAGTAGCGTCGACAGCACTGGAAACACCATATATTTT.

The gene calls are TRBV12-5 and TRBJ2-2, with TRBD1 as a possible D gene (5 bases). CDR3 length: 13 amino acids. V was cut by 6 bases and J by 5 bases, with 10 bases left in between. Germline V lookup: CDR1 LGHNT, CDR2 FRNRAP. The CDR3 is CASGLRATGELFF. In DNA form, the CDR3 reads TGTGCTAGTGGCCTCAGGGCAACCGGGGAGCTGTTTTTT. The full variable domain, in which reference TRBV12-5 and TRBJ2-2 provide the parts outside the CDR3, is DARVTQTPRHKVTEMGQEVTMRCQPILGHNTVFWYRQTMMQGLELLAYFRNRAPLDDSGMPKDRFSAEMPDATLATLKIQPSEPRDSAVYFCASGLRATGELFFGEGSRLTVL.

V gene TRBV19 combines with J gene TRBJ2-7, with TRBD1 matching over 8 bases. Germline values: CDR1 LNHDA, CDR2 SQIVND (reference sequence). CDR3 length equals 13 residues. V was clipped by 4 bases and J by 3 bases; unmatched bases: 2. CDR3 region: CASSRTGYYEQYF. DNA of the CDR3: TGTGCCAGTAGTAGGACAGGGTACTACGAGCAGTACTTC.

The genes are TRBV5-1 and TRBJ1-6; a weak D match, TRBD1 (6 bases). The CDR3 contains 15 residues. Germline CDR1 is SGHRS and CDR2 is YFSETQ. Deletions cut 7 bases from V and 10 bases from J, with 21 bases between. CDR3 DNA: TGCGCCAGCCGCGAAACTACAGGGAGCGACTCACCCCTCCACTTT. It is translated as CASRETTGSDSPLHF.